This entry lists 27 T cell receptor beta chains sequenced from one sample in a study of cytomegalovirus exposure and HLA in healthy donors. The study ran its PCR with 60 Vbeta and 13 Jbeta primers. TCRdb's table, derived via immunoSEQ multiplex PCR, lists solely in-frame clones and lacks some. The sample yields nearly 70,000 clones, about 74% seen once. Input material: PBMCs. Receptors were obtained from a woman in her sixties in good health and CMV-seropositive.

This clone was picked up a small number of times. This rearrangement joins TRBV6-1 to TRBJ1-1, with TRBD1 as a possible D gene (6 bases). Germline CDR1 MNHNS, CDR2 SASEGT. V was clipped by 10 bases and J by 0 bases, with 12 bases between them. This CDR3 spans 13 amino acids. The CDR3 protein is CATHRVLNTEAFF. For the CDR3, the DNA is TGTGCCACCCACAGGGTGCTGAACACTGAAGCTTTCTTT.

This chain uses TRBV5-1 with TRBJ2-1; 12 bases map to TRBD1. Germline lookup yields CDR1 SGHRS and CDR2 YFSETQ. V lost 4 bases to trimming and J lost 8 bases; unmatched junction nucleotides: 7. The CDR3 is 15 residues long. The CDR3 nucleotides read TGCGCCAGCAGCCCCGGGACAGGGGGCAAGTATGAGCAGTTCTTC. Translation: CASSPGTGGKYEQFF.

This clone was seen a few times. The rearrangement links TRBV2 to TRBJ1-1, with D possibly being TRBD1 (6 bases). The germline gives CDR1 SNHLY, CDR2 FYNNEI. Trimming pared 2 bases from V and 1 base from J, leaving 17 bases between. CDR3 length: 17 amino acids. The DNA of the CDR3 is TGTGCCAGCAGTGAAAGGTCCCTCCTACAGGGGAACACTGAAGCTTTCTTT. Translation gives CASSERSLLQGNTEAFF. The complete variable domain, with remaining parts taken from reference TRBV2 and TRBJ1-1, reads EPEVTQTPSHQVTQMGQEVILRCVPISNHLYFYWYRQILGQKVEFLVSFYNNEISEKSEIFDDQFSVERPDGSNFTLKIRSTKLEDSAMYFCASSERSLLQGNTEAFFGQGTRLTVV.

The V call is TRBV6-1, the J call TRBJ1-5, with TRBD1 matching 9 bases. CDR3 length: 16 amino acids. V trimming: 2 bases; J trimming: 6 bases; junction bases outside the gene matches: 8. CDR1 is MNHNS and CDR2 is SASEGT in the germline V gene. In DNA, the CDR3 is TGTGCCAGCAGTGAACGAGGAACAGGGGGCTTTCAGCCCCAGCATTTT. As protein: CASSERGTGGFQPQHF.

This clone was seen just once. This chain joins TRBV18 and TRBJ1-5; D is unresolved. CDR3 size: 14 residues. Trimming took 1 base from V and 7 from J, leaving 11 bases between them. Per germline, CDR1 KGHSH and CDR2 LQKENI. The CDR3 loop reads CASSPRRNNQPQHF. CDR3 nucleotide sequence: TGTGCCAGCTCACCACGGAGGAATAACCAGCCCCAGCATTTT.

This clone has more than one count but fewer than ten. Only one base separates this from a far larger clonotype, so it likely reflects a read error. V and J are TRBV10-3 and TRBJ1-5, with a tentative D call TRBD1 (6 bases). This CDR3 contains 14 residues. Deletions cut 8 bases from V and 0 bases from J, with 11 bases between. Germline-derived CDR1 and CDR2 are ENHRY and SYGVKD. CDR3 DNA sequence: TGTGCCATCGGGACACGGGATAGCAATCAGCCCCAGCATTTT. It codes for CAIGTRDSNQPQHF.

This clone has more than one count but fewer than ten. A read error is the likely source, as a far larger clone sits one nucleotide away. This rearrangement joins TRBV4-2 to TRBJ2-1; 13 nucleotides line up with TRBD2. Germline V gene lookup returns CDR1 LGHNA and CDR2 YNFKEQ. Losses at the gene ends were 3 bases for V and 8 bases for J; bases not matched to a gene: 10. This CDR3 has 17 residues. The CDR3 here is CASSQELAGGCFDEQFF. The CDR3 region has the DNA TGTGCCAGCAGCCAGGAACTAGCGGGAGGGTGTTTCGATGAGCAGTTCTTC.

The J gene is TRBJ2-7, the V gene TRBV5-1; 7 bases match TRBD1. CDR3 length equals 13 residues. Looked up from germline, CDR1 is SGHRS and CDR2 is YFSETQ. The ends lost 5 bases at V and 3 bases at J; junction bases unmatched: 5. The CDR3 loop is CASRSGTDYEQYF. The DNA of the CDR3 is TGCGCCAGCAGGTCCGGGACAGACTACGAGCAGTACTTC.

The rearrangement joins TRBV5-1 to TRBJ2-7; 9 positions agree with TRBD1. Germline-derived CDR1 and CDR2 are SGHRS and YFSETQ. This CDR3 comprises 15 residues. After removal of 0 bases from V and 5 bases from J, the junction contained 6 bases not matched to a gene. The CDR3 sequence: CASSLDGTGSDEQYF. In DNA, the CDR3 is TGCGCCAGCAGCTTGGATGGGACAGGGAGCGACGAGCAGTACTTC.

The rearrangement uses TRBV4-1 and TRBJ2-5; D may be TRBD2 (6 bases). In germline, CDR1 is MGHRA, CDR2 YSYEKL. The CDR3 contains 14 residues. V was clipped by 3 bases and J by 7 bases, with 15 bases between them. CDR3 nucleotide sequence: TGCGCCAGCAGCCAGATTGGGGGACTGGGGACCCAGTACTTC. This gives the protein CASSQIGGLGTQYF.

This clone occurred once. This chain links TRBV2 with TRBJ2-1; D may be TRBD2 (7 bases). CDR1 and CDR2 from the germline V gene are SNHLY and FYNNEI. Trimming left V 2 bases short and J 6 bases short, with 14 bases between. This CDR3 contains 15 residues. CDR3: CASSEWRGGINEQFF. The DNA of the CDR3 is TGTGCCAGCAGTGAATGGAGGGGGGGAATCAATGAGCAGTTCTTC.

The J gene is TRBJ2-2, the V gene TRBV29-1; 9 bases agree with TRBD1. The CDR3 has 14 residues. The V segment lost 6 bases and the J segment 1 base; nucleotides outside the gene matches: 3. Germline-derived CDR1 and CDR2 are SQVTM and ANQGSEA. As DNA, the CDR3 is TGCAGCGTAGGACAGGGGAGGAACACCGGGGAGCTGTTTTTT. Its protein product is CSVGQGRNTGELFF.

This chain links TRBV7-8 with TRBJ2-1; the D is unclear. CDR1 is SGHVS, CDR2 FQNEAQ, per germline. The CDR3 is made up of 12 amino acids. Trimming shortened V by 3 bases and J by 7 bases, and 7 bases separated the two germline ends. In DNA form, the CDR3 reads TGTGCCAGCAGCTTGTCCATGAATGAGCAGTTCTTC. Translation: CASSLSMNEQFF.

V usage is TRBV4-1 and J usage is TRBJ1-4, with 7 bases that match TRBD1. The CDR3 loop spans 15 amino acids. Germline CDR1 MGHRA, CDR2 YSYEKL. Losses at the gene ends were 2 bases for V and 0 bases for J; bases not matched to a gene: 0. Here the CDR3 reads CASSQTGATNEKLFF. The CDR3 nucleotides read TGCGCCAGCAGCCAAACAGGGGCAACTAATGAAAAACTGTTTTTT.

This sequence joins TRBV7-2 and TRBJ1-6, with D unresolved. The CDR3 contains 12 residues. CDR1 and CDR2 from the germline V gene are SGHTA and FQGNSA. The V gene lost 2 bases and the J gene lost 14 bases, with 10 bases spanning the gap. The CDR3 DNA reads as TGTGCCAGCAGCTTATACCCAGAGGCCCTCCACTTT. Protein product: CASSLYPEALHF.

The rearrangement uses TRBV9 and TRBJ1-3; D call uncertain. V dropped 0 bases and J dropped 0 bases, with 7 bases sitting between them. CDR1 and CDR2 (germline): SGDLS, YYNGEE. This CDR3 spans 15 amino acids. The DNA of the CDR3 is TGTGCCAGCAGCGTAGACGGGTTCTCTGGAAACACCATATATTTT. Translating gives CASSVDGFSGNTIYF.

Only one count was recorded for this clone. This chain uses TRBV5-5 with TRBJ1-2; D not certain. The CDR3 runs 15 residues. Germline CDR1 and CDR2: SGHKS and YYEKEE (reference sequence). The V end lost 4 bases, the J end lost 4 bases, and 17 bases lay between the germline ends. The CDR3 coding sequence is TGTGCCAGCAGCCATACGACGGAGGCTCCCTATGGCTACACCTTC. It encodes CASSHTTEAPYGYTF.

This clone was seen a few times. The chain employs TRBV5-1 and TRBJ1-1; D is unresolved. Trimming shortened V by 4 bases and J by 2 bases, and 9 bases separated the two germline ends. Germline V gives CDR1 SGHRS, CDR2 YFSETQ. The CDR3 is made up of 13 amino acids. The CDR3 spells CASSVRRNTEAFF. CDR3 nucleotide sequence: TGCGCCAGCAGCGTGAGGAGAAACACTGAAGCTTTCTTT. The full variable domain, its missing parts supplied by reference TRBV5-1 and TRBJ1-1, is KAGVTQTPRYLIKTRGQQVTLSCSPISGHRSVSWYQQTPGQGLQFLFEYFSETQRNKGNFPGRFSGRQFSNSRSEMNVSTLELGDSALYLCASSVRRNTEAFFGQGTRLTVV.

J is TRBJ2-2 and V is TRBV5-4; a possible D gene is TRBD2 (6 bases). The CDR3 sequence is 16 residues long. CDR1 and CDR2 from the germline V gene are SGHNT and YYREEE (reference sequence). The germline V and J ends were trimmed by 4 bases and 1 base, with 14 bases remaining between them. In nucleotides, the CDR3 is TGTGCCAGCAGCGATCGGGGGAAAGGGAACACCGGGGAGCTGTTTTTT. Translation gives CASSDRGKGNTGELFF.

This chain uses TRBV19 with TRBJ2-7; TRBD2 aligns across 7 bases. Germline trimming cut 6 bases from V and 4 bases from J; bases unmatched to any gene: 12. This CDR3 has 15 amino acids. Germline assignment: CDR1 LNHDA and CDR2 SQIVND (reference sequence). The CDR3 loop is CASSMGGKLGYEQYF. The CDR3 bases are TGTGCCAGTAGCATGGGGGGGAAGTTGGGTTACGAGCAGTACTTC.

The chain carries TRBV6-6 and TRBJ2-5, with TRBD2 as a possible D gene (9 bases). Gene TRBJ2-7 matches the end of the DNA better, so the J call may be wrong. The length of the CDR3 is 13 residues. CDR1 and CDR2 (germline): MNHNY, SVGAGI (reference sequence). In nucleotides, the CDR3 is TGTGCCACCCAGGGGGCTAGCGGGGCCGAGCAGTACTTC. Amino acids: CATQGASGAEQYF.

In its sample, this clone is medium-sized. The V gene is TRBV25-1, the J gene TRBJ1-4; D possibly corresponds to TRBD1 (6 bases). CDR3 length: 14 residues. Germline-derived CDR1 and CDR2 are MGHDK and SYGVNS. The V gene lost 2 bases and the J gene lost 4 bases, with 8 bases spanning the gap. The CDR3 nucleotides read TGTGCCAGCAGTGAAAGGGGGGGTAATGAAAAACTGTTTTTT. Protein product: CASSERGGNEKLFF.

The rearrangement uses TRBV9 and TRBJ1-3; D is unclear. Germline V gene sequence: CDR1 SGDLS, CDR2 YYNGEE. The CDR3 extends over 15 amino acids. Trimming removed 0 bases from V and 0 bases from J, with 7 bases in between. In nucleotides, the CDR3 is TGTGCCAGCAGCGTAGGAGTAAGCTCTGGAAACACCATATATTTT. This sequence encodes CASSVGVSSGNTIYF.

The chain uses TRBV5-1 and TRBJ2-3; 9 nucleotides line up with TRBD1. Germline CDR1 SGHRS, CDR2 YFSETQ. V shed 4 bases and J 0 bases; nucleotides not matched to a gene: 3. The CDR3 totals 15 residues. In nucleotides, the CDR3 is TGCGCCAGCAGCCGTACAGGGGGCAGCACAGATACGCAGTATTTT. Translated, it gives CASSRTGGSTDTQYF.

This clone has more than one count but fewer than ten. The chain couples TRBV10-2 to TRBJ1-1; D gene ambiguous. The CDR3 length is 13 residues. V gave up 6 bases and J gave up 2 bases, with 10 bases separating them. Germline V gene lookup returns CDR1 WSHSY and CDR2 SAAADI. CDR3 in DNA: TGCGCCAGCAGCGTACAGAGAAACACTGAAGCTTTCTTT. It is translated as CASSVQRNTEAFF.

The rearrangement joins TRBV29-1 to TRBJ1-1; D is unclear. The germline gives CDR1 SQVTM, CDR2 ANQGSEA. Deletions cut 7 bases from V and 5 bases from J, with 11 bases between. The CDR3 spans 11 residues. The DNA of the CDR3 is TGCAGCGCCCCGGGAGGGACTGAAGCTTTCTTT. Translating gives CSAPGGTEAFF.

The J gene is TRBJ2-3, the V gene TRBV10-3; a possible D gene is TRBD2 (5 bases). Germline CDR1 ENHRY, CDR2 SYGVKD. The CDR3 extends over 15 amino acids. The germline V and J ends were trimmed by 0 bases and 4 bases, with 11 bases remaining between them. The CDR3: CAISESQTRADTQYF. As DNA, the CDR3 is TGTGCCATCAGTGAGTCCCAGACGAGGGCAGATACGCAGTATTTT.